The 10 T cell receptor beta chains below all came from one sample that was sequenced in a study of cytomegalovirus exposure and HLA in healthy donors (dated by TCRdb to about 2017). Receptors were amplified or captured by the immunoSEQ multiplex PCR assay. For the multiplex PCR, a mixture combining 60 forward primers for TCR Vbeta segments and 13 reverse primers for TCR Jbeta segments was used. TCRdb took this table from immuneACCESS and kept in-frame rearrangements with V and J called. Such tables lack part of the clones; where checked against another copy, unresolved V genes explain under half of the gap, and the rest is unexplained. This sample holds 70,000 to 95,000 clones; roughly 74% were observed only once. Of the sample, under 2.5% is held by the ten largest clones. Sequenced sample: PBMCs. Receptors were obtained from a middle-aged man in good health and CMV-seronegative.

The chain combines TRBV27 with TRBJ2-7, with a weak D call TRBD1 (6 bases). V shed 5 bases and J shed 6 bases, with 14 bases lying between them. The CDR3 spans 13 residues. Germline CDR1 reads MNHEY; CDR2 reads SMNVEV (reference sequence). In DNA, the CDR3 is TGTGCCAGCAGTATCGGGACATCGGGCGAGCAGTACTTC. This sequence encodes CASSIGTSGEQYF.

The J gene is TRBJ2-3, the V gene TRBV7-8; D is perhaps TRBD2 (7 bases). V was trimmed by 2 bases and J by 1 base, leaving 13 bases between them. The CDR3 length is 16 residues. Germline loops: CDR1 SGHVS, CDR2 FQNEAQ. CDR3 in DNA: TGTGCCAGCAGCTTACTGGGGGCGGGGGGCACAGATACGCAGTATTTT. Translating it yields CASSLLGAGGTDTQYF.

Here the CDR3 reads CASSDGYEQYF. DNA of the CDR3: TGCGCCAGCAGTGACGGCTACGAGCAGTACTTC. This sequence joins TRBV10-1 and TRBJ2-7, with D uncertain. The V gene lost 3 bases and the J gene lost 3 bases, with 3 bases spanning the gap. CDR1 WNHNN and CDR2 SYGVQD come from the germline V gene (reference sequence). This CDR3 is 11 amino acids long.

This clone was seen a handful of times. The chain carries TRBV30 and TRBJ1-4; tentatively, D is TRBD1 (6 bases). This CDR3 contains 13 residues. V was clipped by 4 bases and J by 0 bases, with 6 bases between them. Germline lookup yields CDR1 GTSNPN and CDR2 SVGIG (reference sequence). The CDR3 nucleotides read TGTGCCTGGAACAGGGCAACTAATGAAAAACTGTTTTTT. This sequence encodes CAWNRATNEKLFF.

The chain carries TRBV6-6 and TRBJ1-5; a possible D gene is TRBD1 (5 bases). The germline V gene encodes CDR1 MNHNY and CDR2 SVGAGI (reference sequence). Trimming removed 6 bases from V and 0 bases from J, with 12 bases in between. The CDR3 sequence is 15 residues long. Written as DNA, the CDR3 is TGTGCCAGCAGCAAGACAGAATATAGCAATCAGCCCCAGCATTTT. Its protein is CASSKTEYSNQPQHF.

There are a few counts of this clone. The V gene is TRBV27, the J gene TRBJ2-2; unclear D gene. The CDR3 is 14 residues long. Per the germline V gene, CDR1 is MNHEY and CDR2 is SMNVEV (reference sequence). Trimming pared 9 bases from V and 0 bases from J, leaving 11 bases between. CDR3 loop: CARTGSTNTGELFF. CDR3 bases: TGTGCCAGAACCGGGTCGACGAACACCGGGGAGCTGTTTTTT.

The J gene is TRBJ2-7, the V gene TRBV15, with D possibly being TRBD1 (5 bases). V dropped 0 bases and J dropped 6 bases, with 12 bases sitting between them. CDR1 is LNHNV and CDR2 is YYDKDF in the germline V gene (reference sequence). The CDR3 totals 14 residues. The CDR3 DNA sequence: TGTGCCACCAGCAGAGATGGGGCACCGGGCGAGCAGTACTTC. Its translation is CATSRDGAPGEQYF.

The chain has TRBV28 and TRBJ2-7, with a possible D match to TRBD1 (5 bases). CDR3 length equals 13 residues. Trimming pared 6 bases from V and 3 bases from J, leaving 12 bases between. Germline lookup yields CDR1 MDHEN and CDR2 SYDVKM. The CDR3 is CASSSGQHYEQYF. The CDR3 nucleotides read TGTGCCAGCAGCTCCGGACAACACTACGAGCAGTACTTC. Full variable domain (outside the CDR3, taken from reference TRBV28 and TRBJ2-7): DVKVTQSSRYLVKRTGEKVFLECVQDMDHENMFWYRQDPGLGLRLIYFSYDVKMKEKGDIPEGYSVSREKKERFSLILESASTNQTSMYLCASSSGQHYEQYFGPGTRLTVT.

Concerning this clone: One end of the junction fails to match germline, which may point to a read error. This chain joins TRBV7-7 and TRBJ2-1; 11 bases align to TRBD2. Germline CDR1 SSHAT, CDR2 FNYEAQ (reference sequence). The CDR3 has 17 amino acids. The CDR3 protein is CASSLRLAGPGGNEQFF. The CDR3 DNA reads TGTGCTAGCAGCTTAAGACTAGCGGGACCAGGGGGCAATGAGCAGTTCTTC.

V is TRBV18 and J is TRBJ2-5, with 8 bases identical to TRBD1. This CDR3 is 14 amino acids long. The germline CDR1 and CDR2 sequences are KGHSH and LQKENI. V lost 3 bases and J lost 3; bases outside the gene matches: 3. The CDR3: CASSPGQGKETQYF. The DNA of the CDR3 is TGTGCCAGCTCACCCGGACAGGGAAAAGAGACCCAGTACTTC.